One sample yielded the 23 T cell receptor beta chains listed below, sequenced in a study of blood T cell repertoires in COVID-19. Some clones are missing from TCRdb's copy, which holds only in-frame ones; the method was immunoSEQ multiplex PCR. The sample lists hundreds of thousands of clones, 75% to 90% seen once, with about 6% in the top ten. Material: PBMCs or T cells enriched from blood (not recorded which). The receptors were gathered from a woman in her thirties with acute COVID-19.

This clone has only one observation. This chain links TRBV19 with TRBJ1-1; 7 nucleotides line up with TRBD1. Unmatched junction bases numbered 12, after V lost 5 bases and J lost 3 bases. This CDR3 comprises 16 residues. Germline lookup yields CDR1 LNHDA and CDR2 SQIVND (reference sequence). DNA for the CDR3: TGTGCCAGTAGTCCCACCGGGGACAGCGCTGACACTGAAGCTTTCTTT. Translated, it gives CASSPTGDSADTEAFF.

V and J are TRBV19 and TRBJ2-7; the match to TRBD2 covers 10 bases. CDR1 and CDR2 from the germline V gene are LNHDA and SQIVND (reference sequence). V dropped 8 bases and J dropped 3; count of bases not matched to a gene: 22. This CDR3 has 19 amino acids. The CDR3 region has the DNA TGTGCCAGTGGGGGAACGATACGGAGAGGTAGCGGGAGGATCTACGAGCAGTACTTC. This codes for CASGGTIRRGSGRIYEQYF. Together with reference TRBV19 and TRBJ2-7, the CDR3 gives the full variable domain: DGGITQSPKYLFRKEGQNVTLSCEQNLNHDAMYWYRQDPGQGLRLIYYSQIVNDFQKGDIAEGYSVSREKKESFPLTVTSAQKNPTAFYLCASGGTIRRGSGRIYEQYFGPGTRLTVT.

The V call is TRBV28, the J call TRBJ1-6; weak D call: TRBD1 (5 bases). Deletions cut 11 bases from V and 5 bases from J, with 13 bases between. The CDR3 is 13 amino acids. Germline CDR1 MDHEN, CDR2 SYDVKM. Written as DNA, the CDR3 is TGTGCCGGTACCAGGGATAATAATTCACCCCTCCACTTT. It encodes CAGTRDNNSPLHF.

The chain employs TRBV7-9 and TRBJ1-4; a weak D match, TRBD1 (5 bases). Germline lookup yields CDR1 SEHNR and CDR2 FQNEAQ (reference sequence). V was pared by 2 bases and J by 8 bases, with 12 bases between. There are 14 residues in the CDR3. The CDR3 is CASSLPGLVEKLFF. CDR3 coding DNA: TGTGCCAGCAGCTTACCAGGGTTGGTCGAAAAACTGTTTTTT.

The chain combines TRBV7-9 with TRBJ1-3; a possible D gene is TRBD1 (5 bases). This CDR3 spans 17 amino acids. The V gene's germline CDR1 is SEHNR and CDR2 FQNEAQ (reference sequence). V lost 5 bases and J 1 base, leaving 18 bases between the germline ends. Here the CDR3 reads CASSGASTVGSGNTIYF. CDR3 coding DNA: TGTGCCAGCAGCGGTGCTTCGACAGTGGGATCTGGAAACACCATATATTTT.

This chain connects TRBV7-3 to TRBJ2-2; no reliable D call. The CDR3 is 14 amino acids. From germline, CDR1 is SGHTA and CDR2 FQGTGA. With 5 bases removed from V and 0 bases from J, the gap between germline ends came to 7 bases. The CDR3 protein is CASSPQANTGELFF. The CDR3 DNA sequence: TGTGCCAGCAGCCCCCAGGCGAACACCGGGGAGCTGTTTTTT.

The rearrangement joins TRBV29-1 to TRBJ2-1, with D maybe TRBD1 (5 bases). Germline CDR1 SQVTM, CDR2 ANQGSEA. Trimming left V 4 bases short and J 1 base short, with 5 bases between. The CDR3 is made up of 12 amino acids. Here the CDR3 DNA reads TGCAGCGTTGGACAGTCCTACAATGAGCAGTTCTTC. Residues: CSVGQSYNEQFF.

In DNA, the CDR3 is TGTGCCAGCAGCCCCGTGGGGGCGAAGACCCAGTACTTC. This translates into CASSPVGAKTQYF. The J gene is TRBJ2-5, the V gene TRBV3-1 (or the pseudogene TRBV3-2); D might be TRBD1 (6 bases). Deletions cut 4 bases from V and 6 bases from J, with 12 bases between. From germline, CDR1 is LGHDT and CDR2 YNNKEL (reference sequence). The CDR3 covers 13 residues.

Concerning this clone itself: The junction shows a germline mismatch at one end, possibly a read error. The CDR3 loop is CASSSTSGVTDTQYF. The CDR3 DNA is TGTGCTAGCAGCTCTACTAGCGGGGTCACAGATACGCAGTATTTT. This chain links TRBV7-7 with TRBJ2-3; 10 bases fit TRBD2. Germline V CDR1 and CDR2: SSHAT, FNYEAQ (reference sequence). CDR3 size: 15 residues.

The CDR3 coding sequence is TGTGCCAGCAGTCTCACAGGGGGGGTTGGCTACACCTTC. It codes for CASSLTGGVGYTF. The chain employs TRBV27 and TRBJ1-2; 8 positions agree with TRBD1. Germline V gives CDR1 MNHEY, CDR2 SMNVEV (reference sequence). The CDR3 is made up of 13 amino acids. With 5 bases clipped from V and 7 bases from J, the junction kept 6 bases outside the gene matches.

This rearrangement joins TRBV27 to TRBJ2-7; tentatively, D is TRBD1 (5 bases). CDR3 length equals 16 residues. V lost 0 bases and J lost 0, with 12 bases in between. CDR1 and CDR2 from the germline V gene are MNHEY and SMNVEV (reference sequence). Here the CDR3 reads CASSLSAGPYSYEQYF. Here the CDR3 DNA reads TGTGCCAGCAGTTTATCGGCAGGGCCCTACTCCTACGAGCAGTACTTC.

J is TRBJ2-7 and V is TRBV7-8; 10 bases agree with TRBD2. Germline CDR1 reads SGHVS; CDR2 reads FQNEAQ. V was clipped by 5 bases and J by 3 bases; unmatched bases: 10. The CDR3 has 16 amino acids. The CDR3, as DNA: TGTGCCAGCAGCCCGCTTCGGGGACTAGCGTTCTACGAGCAGTACTTC. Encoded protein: CASSPLRGLAFYEQYF.

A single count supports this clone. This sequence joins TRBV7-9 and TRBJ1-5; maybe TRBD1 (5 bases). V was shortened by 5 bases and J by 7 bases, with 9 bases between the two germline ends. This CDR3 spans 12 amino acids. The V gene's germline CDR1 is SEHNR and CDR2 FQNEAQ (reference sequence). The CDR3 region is CASSPQGQPQHF. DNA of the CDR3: TGTGCCAGCAGCCCCCAGGGCCAGCCCCAGCATTTT.

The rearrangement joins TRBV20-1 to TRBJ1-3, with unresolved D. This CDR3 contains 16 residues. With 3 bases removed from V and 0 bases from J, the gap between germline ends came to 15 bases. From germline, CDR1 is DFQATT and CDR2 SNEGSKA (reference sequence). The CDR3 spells CSASFGSTSSGNTIYF. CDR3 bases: TGCAGTGCTAGTTTCGGGAGCACCAGCTCTGGAAACACCATATATTTT.

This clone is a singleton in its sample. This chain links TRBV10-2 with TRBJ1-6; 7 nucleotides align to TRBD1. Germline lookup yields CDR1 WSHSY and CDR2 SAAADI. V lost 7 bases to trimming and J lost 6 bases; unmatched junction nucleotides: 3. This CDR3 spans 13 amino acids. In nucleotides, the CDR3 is TGCGCCAGCAAGGGACAGCCTAATTCACCCCTCCACTTT. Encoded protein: CASKGQPNSPLHF.

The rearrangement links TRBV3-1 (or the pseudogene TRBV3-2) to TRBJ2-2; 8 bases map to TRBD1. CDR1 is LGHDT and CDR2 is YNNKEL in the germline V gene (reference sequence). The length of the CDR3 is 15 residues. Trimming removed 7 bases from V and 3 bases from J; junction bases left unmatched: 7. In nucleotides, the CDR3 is TGTGCCAGCACTCCAGGGGGCGCGGACACCGGGGAGCTGTTTTTT. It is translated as CASTPGGADTGELFF.

The DNA of the CDR3 is TGTGCCAGCAGTTACTCCGCCTTTAGTGGAAACACCATATATTTT. Translating gives CASSYSAFSGNTIYF. The chain has TRBV6-6 and TRBJ1-3, with unresolved D. Trimming pared 0 bases from V and 3 bases from J, leaving 9 bases between. Per germline, CDR1 MNHNY and CDR2 SVGAGI (reference sequence). The CDR3 length is 15 residues.

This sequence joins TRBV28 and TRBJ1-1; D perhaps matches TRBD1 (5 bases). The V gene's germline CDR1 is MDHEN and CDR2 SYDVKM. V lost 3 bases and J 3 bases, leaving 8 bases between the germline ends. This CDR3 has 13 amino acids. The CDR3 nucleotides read TGTGCCAGCAGTTTCGGGGGGGACACTGAAGCTTTCTTT. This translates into CASSFGGDTEAFF.

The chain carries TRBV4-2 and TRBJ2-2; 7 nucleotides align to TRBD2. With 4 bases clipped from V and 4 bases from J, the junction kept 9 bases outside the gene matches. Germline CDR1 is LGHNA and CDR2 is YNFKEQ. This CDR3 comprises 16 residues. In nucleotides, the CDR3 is TGTGCCAGCAGCCCCGCCCGGGGAGGGTCCACCGGGGAGCTGTTTTTT. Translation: CASSPARGGSTGELFF.

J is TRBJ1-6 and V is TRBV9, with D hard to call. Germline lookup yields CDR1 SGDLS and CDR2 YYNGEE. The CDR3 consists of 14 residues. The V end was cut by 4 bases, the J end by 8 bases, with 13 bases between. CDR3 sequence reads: CASSPRDTYSPLHF. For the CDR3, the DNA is TGTGCCAGCAGCCCACGAGACACTTATTCACCCCTCCACTTT.

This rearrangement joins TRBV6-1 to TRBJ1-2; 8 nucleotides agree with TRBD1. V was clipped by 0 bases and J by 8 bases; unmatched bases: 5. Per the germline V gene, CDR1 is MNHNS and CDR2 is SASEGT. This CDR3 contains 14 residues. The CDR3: CASSEAQGVWGYTF. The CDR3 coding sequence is TGTGCCAGCAGTGAAGCACAGGGGGTCTGGGGCTACACCTTC.

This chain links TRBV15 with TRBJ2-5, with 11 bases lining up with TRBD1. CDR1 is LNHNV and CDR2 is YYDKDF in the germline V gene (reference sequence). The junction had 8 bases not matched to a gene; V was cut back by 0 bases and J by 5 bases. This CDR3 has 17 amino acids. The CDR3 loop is CATSRDGQGARRETQYF. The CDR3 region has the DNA TGTGCCACCAGCAGAGATGGACAGGGGGCGCGAAGGGAGACCCAGTACTTC.

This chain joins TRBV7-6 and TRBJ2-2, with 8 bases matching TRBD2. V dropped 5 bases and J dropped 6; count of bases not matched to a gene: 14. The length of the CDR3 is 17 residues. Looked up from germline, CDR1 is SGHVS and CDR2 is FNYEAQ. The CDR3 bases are TGTGCCAGCAGCCCACCAGTGAGCGGGAGAGCGGCCGGGGAGCTGTTTTTT. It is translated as CASSPPVSGRAAGELFF. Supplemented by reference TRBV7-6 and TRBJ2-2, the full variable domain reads GAGVSQSPRYKVTKRGQDVALRCDPISGHVSLYWYRQALGQGPEFLTYFNYEAQQDKSGLPNDRFSAERPEGSISTLTIQRTEQRDSAMYRCASSPPVSGRAAGELFFGEGSRLTVL.